This TCR beta chain stems from a study of shared clonotypes between healthy human individuals. Study-level points and caveats: Generation of non-shared clonotypes was less probable than generation of clonotypes shared by all four donors. Four donors shared around 5.1% of their naive CD4 clonotypes.

To note about this clone: Antigen specificity is unknown. Other DNA sequences in this sample translate to the same CDR3.

Germline assignment: CDR1 SGHRS and CDR2 YFSETQ. The V gene lost 4 bases and the J gene lost 0 bases, with 14 bases spanning the gap. The CDR3 spans 16 residues. Clones were read by immunoSEQ multiplex PCR, and TCRdb kept only the in-frame ones, dropping some. The data hold roughly 2 million clones, with 90% to 95% observed a single time. The study separated CD4+ cells into CD45RA+ naive and CD45RA-negative memory subsets. The receptor was isolated from a man between 18 and 29 years old in good health. Sample: naive CD4+ T cells sorted from blood. Subset indicated: CD45RA+ positively selected. V is TRBV5-1 and J is TRBJ2-1, with D perhaps TRBD1 or TRBD2 (5 bases each). The CDR3, as DNA: TGCGCCAGCAGCCCGAGGGGCAGAGACTCCTACAATGAGCAGTTCTTC. Translating it yields CASSPRGRDSYNEQFF.